These T cell receptor beta chains were read from a single sample in a study of blood T cell repertoires in COVID-19. Measured with immunoSEQ multiplex PCR; TCRdb has only the in-frame clones, and not every one. Of 140,000 to 150,000 clones detected, around three quarters appear once; the ten largest clones hold 8.6%. Sequenced material: peripheral blood. All receptors come from a man aged 50 to 59 with active or convalescent COVID-19. Each CDR3 is given with its conserved first and last residue. A D gene is named only where the DNA matches it firmly. Clone size is not always given. Where it is, it says once, few, many or a class for expanded clones.

V,length,size,D,J,DNA,CDR3
TRBV24-1,18,.,.,TRBJ2-2,TGTGCCACCAGTGATTCGGGACTGGGCAGTATTGAAACCGGGGAGCTGTTTTTT,CATSDSGLGSIETGELFF
TRBV9,14,.,.,TRBJ2-5,TGTGCCAGCAGCGGAGGGCCAGGTCAAGAGACCCAGTACTTC,CASSGGPGQETQYF
TRBV29-1,12,.,.,TRBJ1-5,TGCAGCGTTGGAGGTAGCAATCAGCCCCAGCATTTT,CSVGGSNQPQHF
TRBV5-1,15,.,TRBD2,TRBJ2-3,TGCGCCAGCAGCCCGATGACTAGCGGGGCAGATACGCAGTATTTT,CASSPMTSGADTQYF
TRBV30,14,.,TRBD1,TRBJ2-2,TGTGCCTGGACCGGGACAGGGGGGACCGGGGAGCTGTTTTTT,CAWTGTGGTGELFF
TRBV24-1,12,.,.,TRBJ2-7,TGTGCCACCAGTGACGGGAACTACGAGCAGTACTTC,CATSDGNYEQYF
TRBV7-8,17,.,.,TRBJ2-4,TGTGCCAGCAGAGAGGGGGACCCCGTGGGGGCCAAAAACATTCAGTACTTC,CASREGDPVGAKNIQYF
TRBV9,15,once,TRBD1,TRBJ1-2,TGTGCCAGCAGCGTAGGACAGGGGGCAGGCTATGGCTACACCTTC,CASSVGQGAGYGYTF
TRBV20-1,11,.,.,TRBJ1-2,TGCAGTGCTACCTTAGAGTCCGGCTACACCTTC,CSATLESGYTF
TRBV29-1,11,.,.,TRBJ1-1,TGCAGCGTTGGGCTGAACACTGAAGCTTTCTTT,CSVGLNTEAFF
TRBV5-4,15,.,TRBD2,TRBJ2-1,TGTGCCAGTAATGTAGGTAGCGGGAGGCGTTATGAGCAGTTCTTC,CASNVGSGRRYEQFF
TRBV2,15,few,TRBD2,TRBJ2-7,TGTGCCAGCAGTGAAGGGGGACTAGCGGGTCTCGAGCAGTACTTC,CASSEGGLAGLEQYF
TRBV27,15,once,.,TRBJ1-2,TGTGCCAGCAGTGCCGGACAGAGAACTAACTATGGCTACACCTTC,CASSAGQRTNYGYTF
TRBV7-8,14,.,.,TRBJ2-4,TGTGCCAGCAGCTTAGATAATAGGGAGAACATTCAGTACTTC,CASSLDNRENIQYF
TRBV25-1,17,.,.,TRBJ2-2,TGTGCCAGCAGTGAATATGGACTCTCGCGAGGAACCGGGGAGCTGTTTTTT,CASSEYGLSRGTGELFF
TRBV19,17,.,TRBD2,TRBJ2-5,TGTGCCAGTAGTCCCGGGGGAAGACTAGCGGGAGAAGAGACCCAGTACTTC,CASSPGGRLAGEETQYF
TRBV6-4,17,.,.,TRBJ2-1,TGTGCCAGCAGGGAGAATCCACCTAGACTAGTTTGCAATGAGCAGTTCTTC,CASRENPPRLVCNEQFF
TRBV9,14,.,.,TRBJ1-4,TGTGCCAGCACCTCCGGAGGGGGGGTTGAAAAACTGTTTTTT,CASTSGGGVEKLFF
TRBV6-4,18,once,TRBD2,TRBJ2-1,TGTGCCAGCAGTGACTCTGGGCTAGCGGGAGGGCCCGACAATGAGCAGTTCTTC,CASSDSGLAGGPDNEQFF
TRBV9,15,.,TRBD2,TRBJ2-2,TGTGCCAGCAGCCCCCGCGGGGGGAGCACCGGGGAGCTGTTTTTT,CASSPRGGSTGELFF
TRBV2,14,few,.,TRBJ1-6,TGTGCCAGCAACGGGTTTCTTGCCAATTCACCCCTCCACTTT,CASNGFLANSPLHF
TRBV6-2/TRBV6-3,14,once,TRBD1,TRBJ1-1,TGTGCCAGCAGTAGGGGGGGACAGGGCCCGGAAGCTTTCTTT,CASSRGGQGPEAFF
TRBV5-6,14,.,TRBD2,TRBJ2-7,TGTGCCAGCAGCTTGCTAGCGGGAGCATACGAGCAGTACTTC,CASSLLAGAYEQYF
TRBV5-1,17,.,.,TRBJ1-2,TGCGCCAGCAGCTTGGGCGCCCATCAACCCGGGGGCTATGGCTACACCTTC,CASSLGAHQPGGYGYTF
TRBV13,14,.,TRBD1,TRBJ2-5,TGTGCCAGCAGGGGGACAGTGAACCAAGAGACCCAGTACTTC,CASRGTVNQETQYF
TRBV11-2,14,.,.,TRBJ1-2,TGTGCCAGCAGCTTCCAGGGGTCCCTCTATGGCTACACCTTC,CASSFQGSLYGYTF
TRBV18,17,.,TRBD1,TRBJ1-2,TGTGCCAGCTCACTGTCGGACAGGGGGCTTAAGATAGATGGCTACACCTTC,CASSLSDRGLKIDGYTF
TRBV5-1,20,.,.,TRBJ2-6,TGCGCCAGCAGCTCCGCCGGGACAGCCTTTAGCGGGACGGGGGCCAACGTCCTGACTTTC,CASSSAGTAFSGTGANVLTF
TRBV11-2,15,.,.,TRBJ1-5,TGTGCCAGCAGCTTAGAGCGGGGCCCCAATCAGCCCCAGCATTTT,CASSLERGPNQPQHF
TRBV27,15,.,.,TRBJ2-6,TGTGCCAGCAGTTTAGCGGGAACAGGGGCCAACGTCCTGACTTTC,CASSLAGTGANVLTF
TRBV12-5,12,once,.,TRBJ1-2,TGTGCTAGTGGTTTGTCCCCAGTAGGCTACACCTTC,CASGLSPVGYTF
TRBV28,15,.,TRBD1,TRBJ1-4,TGTGCCAGCCTAAGATCCGGGACAGGGGTTGAAAAACTGTTTTTT,CASLRSGTGVEKLFF
TRBV14,15,.,.,TRBJ1-3,TGTGCCAGCAGCCAAGATCCTGGGCTCGGAAACACCATATATTTT,CASSQDPGLGNTIYF